A selection of T cell receptor beta chains follows, all from one sample in a study of identical twins. TCRdb reanalysed the 5' RACE reads using MiXCR and keeps one entry per CDR3 protein. Of fewer than 500,000 distinct CDR3 sequences in the sample, less than 25% were seen once. The same sample was also studied in work on T cells expressing NK-cell markers.

Sequenced material: CD4+ T cells sorted from blood. The source of these receptors is a woman younger than 30 in good health. Each CDR3 is given with its conserved first and last residue. Fields, in order: J gene, clone size, V gene, D gene, CDR3 protein, CDR3 DNA. The D gene is left open where the match is weak. Expanded clones get a size class; other rows say once, few or many, or leave the size out.

j_gene: TRBJ2-7; abundance: -; v_gene: TRBV7-9; d_gene: -; CDR3aa: CASSLEGRQQYF; CDR3nt: TGTGCCAGCAGCTTAGAGGGGAGACAGCAGTACTTC
j_gene: TRBJ1-1; abundance: -; v_gene: TRBV5-1; d_gene: TRBD1; CDR3aa: CASSRTSGGRTEAFF; CDR3nt: TGCGCCAGCAGCCGAACATCAGGGGGTCGCACTGAAGCTTTCTTT
j_gene: TRBJ2-1; abundance: -; v_gene: TRBV20-1; d_gene: -; CDR3aa: CSAMRVAHEQFF; CDR3nt: TGCAGTGCTATGCGGGTAGCCCATGAGCAGTTCTTC
j_gene: TRBJ2-7; abundance: -; v_gene: TRBV12-3/TRBV12-4; d_gene: -; CDR3aa: CASGGRVGTYEQYF; CDR3nt: TGTGCCAGCGGGGGGCGGGTGGGGACCTACGAGCAGTACTTC
j_gene: TRBJ2-3; abundance: few; v_gene: TRBV12-3/TRBV12-4; d_gene: -; CDR3aa: CASSLSWGNTDTQYF; CDR3nt: TGTGCCAGCAGTTTATCGTGGGGGAACACAGATACGCAGTATTTT
j_gene: TRBJ1-5; abundance: -; v_gene: TRBV24-1; d_gene: -; CDR3aa: CATSDRDGRNQPQHF; CDR3nt: TGTGCCACCAGTGATCGGGACGGGCGAAATCAGCCCCAGCATTTT
j_gene: TRBJ2-5; abundance: few; v_gene: TRBV28; d_gene: -; CDR3aa: CASKLSAKRETQYF; CDR3nt: TGTGCCAGCAAACTGAGCGCGAAACGAGAGACCCAGTACTTC
j_gene: TRBJ2-1; abundance: few; v_gene: TRBV10-3; d_gene: TRBD2; CDR3aa: CAISGLAGSGGDNEQFF; CDR3nt: TGTGCCATCAGTGGGCTAGCGGGATCCGGCGGGGACAATGAGCAGTTCTTC
j_gene: TRBJ2-7; abundance: few; v_gene: TRBV5-1; d_gene: TRBD1; CDR3aa: CASSSRDRVYYEQYF; CDR3nt: TGCGCCAGCAGCTCCCGGGACAGGGTGTATTACGAGCAGTACTTC
j_gene: TRBJ1-4; abundance: -; v_gene: TRBV6-1; d_gene: TRBD1; CDR3aa: CASSTSRTGQTEKLFF; CDR3nt: TGTGCCAGCAGTACCTCCCGGACAGGTCAAACTGAAAAACTGTTTTTT
j_gene: TRBJ1-5; abundance: -; v_gene: TRBV10-3; d_gene: -; CDR3aa: CAISGGDYSNQPQHF; CDR3nt: TGTGCCATCAGTGGAGGGGATTATAGCAATCAGCCCCAGCATTTT
j_gene: TRBJ2-7; abundance: -; v_gene: TRBV5-1; d_gene: TRBD2; CDR3aa: CASSFMTSRNYEQYF; CDR3nt: TGCGCCAGCAGCTTTATGACTAGCCGGAACTACGAGCAGTACTTC
j_gene: TRBJ2-5; abundance: -; v_gene: TRBV2; d_gene: -; CDR3aa: CASTATGFQETQYF; CDR3nt: TGTGCCAGCACCGCTACAGGGTTTCAAGAGACCCAGTACTTC
j_gene: TRBJ1-2; abundance: -; v_gene: TRBV5-1; d_gene: TRBD1; CDR3aa: CASSLDWTGGIGAF; CDR3nt: TGCGCCAGCAGCTTGGATTGGACAGGGGGGATTGGGGCTTTC
j_gene: TRBJ2-7; abundance: -; v_gene: TRBV20-1; d_gene: -; CDR3aa: CSAGSLGAGEQYF; CDR3nt: TGCAGTGCTGGCAGTCTGGGGGCTGGGGAGCAGTACTTC
j_gene: TRBJ2-3; abundance: few; v_gene: TRBV20-1; d_gene: -; CDR3aa: CSASPGGNTDTQYF; CDR3nt: TGCAGTGCTAGTCCCGGGGGCAACACAGATACGCAGTATTTT
j_gene: TRBJ2-3; abundance: few; v_gene: TRBV20-1; d_gene: TRBD2; CDR3aa: CSASGGVSTDTQYF; CDR3nt: TGCAGTGCTAGTGGGGGGGTCAGCACAGATACGCAGTATTTT
j_gene: TRBJ1-1; abundance: few; v_gene: TRBV20-1; d_gene: TRBD1; CDR3aa: CSAPDRATEAFF; CDR3nt: TGCAGTGCCCCGGACAGGGCCACTGAAGCTTTCTTT
j_gene: TRBJ2-3; abundance: -; v_gene: TRBV3-1; d_gene: TRBD2; CDR3aa: CASSQAGGRDTQYF; CDR3nt: TGTGCCAGCAGCCAAGCGGGAGGTCGAGATACGCAGTATTTT
j_gene: TRBJ2-1; abundance: once; v_gene: TRBV11-2; d_gene: TRBD1; CDR3aa: CASSDRVHNEQFF; CDR3nt: TGTGCCAGCAGCGACAGGGTCCACAATGAGCAGTTCTTC
j_gene: TRBJ2-1; abundance: -; v_gene: TRBV20-1; d_gene: -; CDR3aa: CSVAWYRYNEQFF; CDR3nt: TGCAGTGTCGCGTGGTACAGATACAATGAGCAGTTCTTC
j_gene: TRBJ2-5; abundance: few; v_gene: TRBV20-1; d_gene: TRBD1; CDR3aa: CSARAPTGPHQETQYF; CDR3nt: TGCAGTGCTAGAGCACCGACAGGGCCCCACCAAGAGACCCAGTACTTC
j_gene: TRBJ2-1; abundance: -; v_gene: TRBV12-3/TRBV12-4; d_gene: TRBD1; CDR3aa: CASARGPLSGGEQFF; CDR3nt: TGTGCCAGCGCGAGGGGACCGCTCTCAGGGGGTGAGCAGTTCTTC
j_gene: TRBJ2-3; abundance: few; v_gene: TRBV7-2; d_gene: TRBD1; CDR3aa: CASSLGRGRSTDTQYF; CDR3nt: TGTGCCAGCAGCTTAGGAAGGGGGCGCAGCACAGATACGCAGTATTTT
j_gene: TRBJ1-1; abundance: -; v_gene: TRBV6-1; d_gene: TRBD1; CDR3aa: CASSQDRDGTEAFF; CDR3nt: TGTGCCAGCAGTCAGGACAGGGATGGCACTGAAGCTTTCTTT
j_gene: TRBJ2-7; abundance: -; v_gene: TRBV5-1; d_gene: TRBD1; CDR3aa: CASSAPDRQPYEQYF; CDR3nt: TGCGCCAGCAGCGCGCCGGACAGGCAACCCTACGAGCAGTACTTC
j_gene: TRBJ2-1; abundance: few; v_gene: TRBV12-3/TRBV12-4; d_gene: -; CDR3aa: CASSLIYGAGVNEQFF; CDR3nt: TGTGCCAGCAGTTTAATATACGGGGCTGGGGTCAATGAGCAGTTCTTC